Below, 32 T cell receptor beta chains from the same sample are listed, as sequenced in a study of blood T cell repertoires in COVID-19. Data came from immunoSEQ multiplex PCR; TCRdb stores just in-frame clones and leaves some out. The repertoire holds about 270,000 clones, with 81% as singletons. Sequences were obtained from peripheral blood. All receptors come from a woman aged 55-70 years with active or convalescent COVID-19.

V usage is TRBV7-8 and J usage is TRBJ1-6; TRBD1 agrees at 7 bases. The trim removed 6 bases at V and 6 bases at J, leaving 5 bases unmatched. Germline V gene lookup returns CDR1 SGHVS and CDR2 FQNEAQ. The CDR3 is 14 residues long. CDR3 in DNA: TGTGCCAGCAGATTGGGACAGTTTAATTCACCCCTCCACTTT. Its translation is CASRLGQFNSPLHF.

The gene calls are TRBV19 and TRBJ2-7; D possibly corresponds to TRBD2 (6 bases). Germline-derived CDR1 and CDR2 are LNHDA and SQIVND (reference sequence). The CDR3 is made up of 16 amino acids. The V end was cut by 2 bases, the J end by 2 bases, with 16 bases between. CDR3 sequence: CASSIFPGAGTYEQYF. The CDR3 coding sequence is TGTGCCAGTAGTATATTTCCGGGAGCAGGGACCTACGAGCAGTACTTC.

This chain uses TRBV11-2 with TRBJ1-1; D is possibly TRBD1 (6 bases). This CDR3 contains 13 residues. Trimming took off 8 bases at V and 1 base at J, with 11 bases between the two ends. CDR1 and CDR2 from the germline V gene are SGHAT and FQNNGV. The CDR3 DNA reads as TGTGCCAGCGAGCGGACAGCGAACACTGAAGCTTTCTTT. Translating gives CASERTANTEAFF.

This chain connects TRBV7-9 to TRBJ1-1; D remains ambiguous. The CDR3 has 14 residues. Trimming took off 2 bases at V and 3 bases at J, with 10 bases between the two ends. CDR1 is SEHNR and CDR2 is FQNEAQ in the germline V gene (reference sequence). The DNA for the CDR3 is TGTGCCAGCAGCTTATATCGTCAGTACACTGAAGCTTTCTTT. Its translation is CASSLYRQYTEAFF.

The gene calls are TRBV5-1 and TRBJ1-1; tentatively, D is TRBD1 (6 bases). Trimming stripped 6 bases from V and 3 bases from J, with 12 bases between. Germline CDR1 and CDR2: SGHRS and YFSETQ. The CDR3 consists of 13 residues. CDR3 loop: CASTAGADTEAFF. CDR3 sequence (DNA): TGCGCCAGCACGGCAGGGGCGGACACTGAAGCTTTCTTT.

This clone showed up just a few times. This sequence joins TRBV2 and TRBJ2-5; 8 bases map to TRBD2. Germline V gene data show CDR1 as SNHLY and CDR2 as FYNNEI. Trimming took 3 bases from V and 2 from J; bases not matched to a gene: 8. This CDR3 contains 16 residues. The DNA for the CDR3 is TGTGCCAGCAGTGAGGGCCAGCGGGGGTTACAAGAGACCCAGTACTTC. The encoded protein is CASSEGQRGLQETQYF.

The V call is TRBV6-2 or TRBV6-3, the J call TRBJ1-1; 7 bases are shared with TRBD1. Unmatched junction bases numbered 3, after V lost 4 bases and J lost 1 base. The CDR3 is made up of 14 amino acids. From germline, CDR1 is MNHEY and CDR2 SVGEGT. CDR3 sequence reads: CASSWNRGNTEAFF. The DNA for the CDR3 is TGTGCCAGCAGTTGGAACAGGGGGAACACTGAAGCTTTCTTT.

This chain links TRBV5-1 with TRBJ1-2; 9 positions match TRBD1. The CDR3 sequence is 14 residues long. V lost 4 bases and J lost 4; bases outside the gene matches: 5. Germline lookup yields CDR1 SGHRS and CDR2 YFSETQ. CDR3 bases: TGCGCCAGCAGCCCGGGGACAGGGATCTATGGCTACACCTTC. It is translated as CASSPGTGIYGYTF.

The chain carries TRBV19 and TRBJ2-2, with 8 nucleotides matching TRBD2. V gave up 10 bases and J gave up 2 bases; unmatched junction bases: 12. The CDR3 extends over 16 amino acids. Germline loops: CDR1 LNHDA, CDR2 SQIVND (reference sequence). The CDR3 protein is CATSSGGIGNTGELFF. CDR3 nucleotides: TGTGCCACCTCAAGCGGGGGAATCGGAAACACCGGGGAGCTGTTTTTT.

The chain employs TRBV20-1 and TRBJ1-2; possible D gene TRBD1, 6 bases. This CDR3 is 11 amino acids long. V lost 5 bases and J 3 bases, leaving 7 bases between the germline ends. The V gene's germline CDR1 is DFQATT and CDR2 SNEGSKA (reference sequence). CDR3 sequence: CSAPGDYGYTF. In nucleotides, the CDR3 is TGCAGTGCTCCAGGGGACTATGGCTACACCTTC.

V is TRBV15 and J is TRBJ1-2, with D uncertain. V lost 2 bases to trimming and J lost 7 bases, with 11 bases between them. The germline gives CDR1 LNHNV, CDR2 YYDKDF (reference sequence). CDR3 size: 13 residues. CDR3 in DNA: TGTGCCACCAGCAGATCAGGAGGAGCTGGCTACACCTTC. Translated, it gives CATSRSGGAGYTF.

This clone was detected once. The chain links TRBV5-1 to TRBJ2-1; D gene ambiguous. CDR3 length equals 18 residues. CDR1 and CDR2 (germline): SGHRS, YFSETQ. Trimming took 0 bases from V and 1 from J, leaving 17 bases between them. CDR3 residues: CASSLGLAYAPSYNEQFF. The CDR3 DNA reads TGCGCCAGCAGCTTGGGATTAGCTTACGCACCTTCCTACAATGAGCAGTTCTTC. Full variable domain (remainder filled in from reference TRBV5-1 and TRBJ2-1): KAGVTQTPRYLIKTRGQQVTLSCSPISGHRSVSWYQQTPGQGLQFLFEYFSETQRNKGNFPGRFSGRQFSNSRSEMNVSTLELGDSALYLCASSLGLAYAPSYNEQFFGPGTRLTVL.

This chain joins TRBV23-1 and TRBJ1-3; TRBD1 matches at 9 bases. TRBV23-1 is given ORF status, its function remaining uncertain. This CDR3 region has 13 residues. V trimming: 8 bases; J trimming: 3 bases; junction bases outside the gene matches: 2. The CDR3: CASGTGCGNTIYF. CDR3 nucleotides: TGCGCCAGCGGGACAGGGTGTGGAAACACCATATATTTT.

J is TRBJ1-2 and V is TRBV5-6; 8 bases align to TRBD1. The CDR3 totals 14 residues. Germline V gene sequence: CDR1 SGHDT, CDR2 YYEEEE. V lost 5 bases, J lost 4 bases, and 7 bases stayed unmatched. The CDR3 bases are TGTGCCAGCAGACTCACAGGGGGGGTCTATGGCTACACCTTC. Translated, it gives CASRLTGGVYGYTF.

This chain joins TRBV4-2 and TRBJ2-7, with TRBD2 matching over 14 bases. Germline assignment: CDR1 LGHNA and CDR2 YNFKEQ. This CDR3 has 15 residues. V lost 4 bases, J lost 6 bases, and 5 bases stayed unmatched. The CDR3 sequence is CASSPTGLAGGEQYF. Written as DNA, the CDR3 is TGTGCCAGCAGCCCGACCGGACTAGCGGGGGGCGAGCAGTACTTC.

The chain has TRBV11-3 and TRBJ2-1; D not certain. V shed 2 bases and J shed 5 bases, with 7 bases lying between them. Per the germline V gene, CDR1 is SGHNT and CDR2 is YENEEA. The CDR3 runs 13 residues. CDR3 loop: CASSLWQDNEQFF. The DNA for the CDR3 is TGTGCCAGCAGCTTATGGCAGGACAATGAGCAGTTCTTC.

V gene TRBV6-5 combines with J gene TRBJ1-2; 8 bases are shared with TRBD1. CDR3 size: 14 residues. Trimming cost V 6 bases and J 0 bases; bases outside gene matches: 3. The germline CDR1 and CDR2 sequences are MNHEY and SVGAGI. In DNA form, the CDR3 reads TGTGCCAGCAGACAACAGGGGGCTAACTATGGCTACACCTTC. Translated, it gives CASRQQGANYGYTF.

This clone was counted at least ten times. The chain combines TRBV7-8 with TRBJ2-7, with D unclear. Germline assignment: CDR1 SGHVS and CDR2 FQNEAQ. This CDR3 spans 12 amino acids. V dropped 5 bases and J dropped 3 bases, with 8 bases sitting between them. CDR3 residues: CASSPSLYEQYF. For the CDR3, the DNA is TGTGCCAGCAGCCCCAGTCTCTACGAGCAGTACTTC.

The gene calls are TRBV4-2 and TRBJ2-1; D perhaps matches TRBD2 (7 bases). The germline V and J ends were trimmed by 0 bases and 0 bases, with 9 bases remaining between them. CDR3 length: 16 residues. Germline V gives CDR1 LGHNA, CDR2 YNFKEQ. The CDR3 nucleotides read TGTGCCAGCAGCCAAGATGGGGGGGCCTCCTACAATGAGCAGTTCTTC. Translating it yields CASSQDGGASYNEQFF.

V is TRBV5-1 and J is TRBJ2-7; perhaps TRBD2 as D (6 bases). V was trimmed by 3 bases and J by 5 bases, leaving 12 bases between them. CDR1 SGHRS and CDR2 YFSETQ come from the germline V gene. The CDR3 is 13 amino acids. For the CDR3, the DNA is TGCGCCAGCAGCTGGAGGGAGTGGGACGAGCAGTACTTC. This gives the protein CASSWREWDEQYF.

In regard to this clone: The junction shows a germline mismatch at one end, possibly a read error. The V and J genes are TRBV5-1 and TRBJ2-2, with 10 nucleotides matching TRBD2. This CDR3 region has 17 residues. Germline V gene data show CDR1 as SGHRS and CDR2 as YFSETQ. Here the CDR3 DNA reads TGCGCCAGCAGCCGGGAGAATAGCGGGGGGAACGCCGGGGAGCTGTTTTTT. It is translated as CASSRENSGGNAGELFF.

The chain employs TRBV4-3 and TRBJ1-1; TRBD1 matches 7 bases. J was trimmed by 2 bases and V by 4 bases; bases with no gene match: 10. The CDR3 contains 16 residues. Germline V gene lookup returns CDR1 LGHNA and CDR2 YSLEER. DNA of the CDR3: TGCGCCAGCAGCCGAGACCCCGGGACAGCCAACACTGAAGCTTTCTTT. It is translated as CASSRDPGTANTEAFF.

The chain couples TRBV19 to TRBJ2-7; a weak D match, TRBD1 (6 bases). In germline, CDR1 is LNHDA, CDR2 SQIVND (reference sequence). The ends were cut back, 3 bases at V and 3 bases at J, with 9 bases in the middle. This CDR3 has 13 amino acids. The CDR3 here is CASSMDRNYEQYF. In DNA, the CDR3 is TGTGCCAGTAGTATGGACAGAAACTACGAGCAGTACTTC.

The rearrangement uses TRBV19 and TRBJ2-3; 9 bases line up with TRBD2. The CDR3 totals 16 residues. Germline V CDR1 and CDR2: LNHDA, SQIVND (reference sequence). Losses at the gene ends were 5 bases for V and 1 base for J; bases not matched to a gene: 7. DNA for the CDR3: TGTGCCAGTAGTGAACTAGCGGGCGCCCGCACAGATACGCAGTATTTT. Translation gives CASSELAGARTDTQYF.

The chain employs TRBV2 and TRBJ1-1, with 8 bases lining up with TRBD1. The length of the CDR3 is 12 residues. V dropped 6 bases and J dropped 4; count of bases not matched to a gene: 1. Germline V CDR1 and CDR2: SNHLY, FYNNEI. For the CDR3, the DNA is TGTGCCAGCAGCAGGGGGCCCACTGAAGCTTTCTTT. It is translated as CASSRGPTEAFF.

As DNA, the CDR3 is TGTGCCAGCAGCCCCCAGAGCGGGGGGGAAGAGACCCAGTACTTC. Its protein product is CASSPQSGGEETQYF. The chain employs TRBV7-2 and TRBJ2-5, with TRBD2 identical over 10 bases. Germline V gene sequence: CDR1 SGHTA, CDR2 FQGNSA. J gave up 3 bases and V 5 bases, and 6 bases lay outside the gene matches. CDR3 size: 15 residues. Supplemented by reference TRBV7-2 and TRBJ2-5, the full variable domain reads GAGVSQSPSNKVTEKGKDVELRCDPISGHTALYWYRQSLGQGLEFLIYFQGNSAPDKSGLPSDRFSAERTGGSVSTLTIQRTQQEDSAVYLCASSPQSGGEETQYFGPGTRLLVL.

This sequence joins TRBV5-5 and TRBJ1-1; D is perhaps TRBD1 (6 bases). In germline, CDR1 is SGHKS, CDR2 YYEKEE (reference sequence). CDR3 length equals 14 residues. V was pared by 5 bases and J by 2 bases, with 13 bases between. Here the CDR3 reads CASSRRGDNTEAFF. As DNA, the CDR3 is TGTGCCAGCAGTCGCAGGGGAGACAACACTGAAGCTTTCTTT.

This chain uses TRBV19 with TRBJ1-1; 8 bases are a match to TRBD1. The CDR3 is 13 residues long. The V and J ends lost 4 bases and 5 bases, in that order; junction bases with no gene match: 3. Germline V gene sequence: CDR1 LNHDA, CDR2 SQIVND (reference sequence). The CDR3 region is CASSTGGGTEAFF. Written as DNA, the CDR3 is TGTGCCAGTAGTACAGGGGGCGGGACTGAAGCTTTCTTT.

This clone appeared once. The CDR3 DNA reads TGTGCCAGCAGCTTCGGGGGTCTAGCGGGGGTGGCAGATACGCAGTATTTT. Residues: CASSFGGLAGVADTQYF. V usage is TRBV7-8 and J usage is TRBJ2-3, with TRBD2 matching over 10 bases. The CDR3 loop spans 17 amino acids. J was trimmed by 4 bases and V by 3 bases; bases with no gene match: 10. From germline, CDR1 is SGHVS and CDR2 FQNEAQ.

V usage is TRBV5-1 and J usage is TRBJ1-4; D not certain. Trimming removed 4 bases from V and 3 bases from J, with 16 bases in between. The CDR3 extends over 16 amino acids. Looked up from germline, CDR1 is SGHRS and CDR2 is YFSETQ. In DNA form, the CDR3 reads TGCGCCAGCAGCCCGGACGGGGTTCGTCCTAATGAAAAACTGTTTTTT. Translation gives CASSPDGVRPNEKLFF.

This chain connects TRBV20-1 to TRBJ2-3; 9 bases agree with TRBD2. The CDR3 has 15 residues. Germline V CDR1 and CDR2: DFQATT, SNEGSKA (reference sequence). The junction had 5 bases not matched to a gene; V was cut back by 3 bases and J by 1 base. The CDR3, as DNA: TGCAGTGCTAGTCTAGCGGGGCGAGGCACAGATACGCAGTATTTT. Encoded protein: CSASLAGRGTDTQYF.

On this clone: The sample carries other DNA sequences with the same CDR3. The gene calls are TRBV5-6 and TRBJ2-7; D ambiguous. CDR1 is SGHDT, CDR2 YYEEEE, per germline. The V and J ends lost 2 bases and 7 bases respectively, with 7 bases between them. This CDR3 is 11 amino acids long. The DNA for the CDR3 is TGTGCCAGCAGCTTAGCAGGAGAGCAGTACTTC. Translating gives CASSLAGEQYF. The whole variable domain, filled in from reference TRBV5-6 and TRBJ2-7, reads DAGVTQSPTHLIKTRGQQVTLRCSPKSGHDTVSWYQQALGQGPQFIFQYYEEEERQRGNFPDRFSGHQFPNYSSELNVNALLLGDSALYLCASSLAGEQYFGPGTRLTVT.